This entry lists 7 T cell receptor beta chains sequenced from one sample in a study of cytomegalovirus exposure and HLA in healthy donors. PCR amplification relied on 60 Vbeta primers (plus 13 Jbeta primers). Libraries were prepared by immunoSEQ multiplex PCR; TCRdb keeps only in-frame clonotypes and omits some of them. Of about 150,000 clones in the sample, roughly four fifths are singletons; the top ten hold 1.5% to 1.9%. Specimen: PBMCs. The receptors derive from a man aged 35 to 55 in good health and CMV-seronegative.

The V and J genes are TRBV18 and TRBJ1-1, with D possibly being TRBD1 (5 bases). CDR1 and CDR2 from the germline V gene are KGHSH and LQKENI. The CDR3 contains 15 residues. V lost 8 bases and J lost 1, with 17 bases in between. In DNA, the CDR3 is TGTGCCAGCCACCGGGGGGAGGCACCGAACACTGAAGCTTTCTTT. It is translated as CASHRGEAPNTEAFF. Full variable domain (rest looked up from reference TRBV18 and TRBJ1-1): NAGVMQNPRHLVRRRGQEARLRCSPMKGHSHVYWYRQLPEEGLKFMVYLQKENIIDESGMPKERFSAEFPKEGPSILRIQQVVRGDSAAYFCASHRGEAPNTEAFFGQGTRLTVV.

The table lists this clone with a count of one. The genes are TRBV28 and TRBJ1-2; TRBD1 is a possible D gene (6 bases). CDR3 size: 15 residues. Trimming removed 2 bases at V and 3 bases at J, with 13 bases between. Germline V gives CDR1 MDHEN, CDR2 SYDVKM. CDR3: CASSLVSRGYYGYTF. The CDR3 DNA follows: TGTGCCAGCAGTTTAGTGAGCAGGGGTTACTATGGCTACACCTTC.

This chain's CDR3 is CASSLHATSGSTDTQYF. In nucleotides, the CDR3 is TGCGCCAGCAGCCTACATGCCACTAGCGGGAGCACAGATACGCAGTATTTT. V usage is TRBV4-1 and J usage is TRBJ2-3; 9 bases match TRBD2. CDR3 size: 17 residues. V lost 4 bases to trimming and J lost 0 bases; unmatched junction nucleotides: 8. Germline V lookup: CDR1 MGHRA, CDR2 YSYEKL.

On this clone: Compared with germline, one end of the junction differs, possibly owing to a read error. CDR3 in amino acids: CSSSQLAGVAFYEQYF. The CDR3 DNA follows: TGTTCCAGCAGCCAACTGGCGGGAGTCGCATTCTACGAGCAGTACTTC. This chain uses TRBV7-9 with TRBJ2-7, with 7 bases lining up with TRBD2. The germline gives CDR1 SEHNR, CDR2 FQNEAQ (reference sequence). The CDR3 has 16 amino acids.

The V call is TRBV25-1, the J call TRBJ2-3, with 8 bases that match TRBD2. V trimming: 4 bases; J trimming: 3 bases; junction bases outside the gene matches: 6. CDR3 length equals 15 residues. Germline-derived CDR1 and CDR2 are MGHDK and SYGVNS. The CDR3 is CASSGRGGRTDTQYF. The DNA for the CDR3 is TGTGCCAGCAGTGGCCGGGGGGGGAGAACAGATACGCAGTATTTT.

A single count supports this clone. At one of its ends the junction is not consistent with the germline gene, which may arise from a read error. The gene calls are TRBV7-9 and TRBJ1-6; D is unresolved. CDR3 length: 16 amino acids. CDR1 is SEHNR and CDR2 is FQNEAQ in the germline V gene (reference sequence). DNA for the CDR3: TGTTCCAGCAGCTTAGAGGCGGGCCGATCGATGTCACCCCTCCACTTT. Its protein product is CSSSLEAGRSMSPLHF.

The rearrangement joins TRBV5-1 to TRBJ1-3; D unclear. The length of the CDR3 is 13 residues. V lost 4 bases and J lost 2, with 7 bases in between. Germline V gene data show CDR1 as SGHRS and CDR2 as YFSETQ. In DNA, the CDR3 is TGCGCCAGCAGCCTTATTCCTGGAAACACCATATATTTT. Its protein is CASSLIPGNTIYF.